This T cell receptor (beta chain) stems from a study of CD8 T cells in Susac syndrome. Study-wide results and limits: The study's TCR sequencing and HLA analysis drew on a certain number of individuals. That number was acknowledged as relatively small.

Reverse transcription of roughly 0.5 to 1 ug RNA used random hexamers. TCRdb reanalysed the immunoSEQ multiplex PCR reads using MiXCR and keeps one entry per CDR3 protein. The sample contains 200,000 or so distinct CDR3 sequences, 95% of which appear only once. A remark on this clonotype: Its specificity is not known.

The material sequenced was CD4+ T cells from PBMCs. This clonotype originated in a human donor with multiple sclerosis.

The CDR3 is CASSNNLYGYTF. CDR3 in DNA: TGTGCCAGCAGTAACAACCTCTATGGCTACACCTTC. The rearrangement uses TRBV9 and TRBJ1-2; D gene uncertain. The CDR3 is made up of 12 amino acids. Trimming removed 5 bases at V and 4 bases at J, with 9 bases between. Germline lookup yields CDR1 SGDLS and CDR2 YYNGEE.